Following are 5 T cell receptor beta chains from one sample sequenced in a study of blood T cell repertoires in COVID-19. Here immunoSEQ multiplex PCR was the method, and the copy in TCRdb shows in-frame clones only, minus some. The sample lists under 100,000 clones, more than 70% occurring once. The specimen was peripheral blood. The source is a human donor in a cohort sampled during active COVID-19.

V is TRBV12-3 or TRBV12-4 and J is TRBJ1-1; 8 bases align to TRBD1. V was clipped by 7 bases and J by 4 bases; unmatched bases: 5. The length of the CDR3 is 13 residues. CDR3: CASKRTGSTEAFF. For the CDR3, the DNA is TGTGCCAGCAAAAGGACAGGGAGCACTGAAGCTTTCTTT.

The rearrangement joins TRBV9 to TRBJ2-7, with 8 bases matching TRBD1. The ends lost 4 bases at V and 2 bases at J; junction bases unmatched: 2. Germline CDR1 reads SGDLS; CDR2 reads YYNGEE. This CDR3 is built from 13 residues. CDR3 protein: CASSQQGAYEQYF. DNA for the CDR3: TGTGCCAGCAGCCAACAGGGGGCCTACGAGCAGTACTTC. Full variable domain (rest looked up from reference TRBV9 and TRBJ2-7): DSGVTQTPKHLITATGQRVTLRCSPRSGDLSVYWYQQSLDQGLQFLIQYYNGEERAKGNILERFSAQQFPDLHSELNLSSLELGDSALYFCASSQQGAYEQYFGPGTRLTVT.

The chain is built from TRBV7-2 and TRBJ2-1, with D perhaps TRBD2 (6 bases). The CDR3 has 14 residues. Germline V gene sequence: CDR1 SGHTA, CDR2 FQGNSA. With 3 bases removed from V and 5 bases from J, the gap between germline ends came to 11 bases. CDR3 DNA: TGTGCCAGCAGCTTGCGGGGCCAGAACAATGAGCAGTTCTTC. It translates to CASSLRGQNNEQFF. The complete variable domain, with remaining parts taken from reference TRBV7-2 and TRBJ2-1, reads GAGVSQSPSNKVTEKGKDVELRCDPISGHTALYWYRQSLGQGLEFLIYFQGNSAPDKSGLPSDRFSAERTGGSVSTLTIQRTQQEDSAVYLCASSLRGQNNEQFFGPGTRLTVL.

The chain employs TRBV4-3 and TRBJ2-7, with TRBD2 matching 8 bases. The germline gives CDR1 LGHNA, CDR2 YSLEER. The length of the CDR3 is 15 residues. V lost 5 bases to trimming and J lost 6 bases; unmatched junction nucleotides: 12. The CDR3 DNA follows: TGCGCCAGCAGCTCGGTCTCGGGAGGGAGTACCGAGCAGTACTTC. Protein sequence: CASSSVSGGSTEQYF.

The CDR3 here is CASSVLTGGETQYF. The CDR3 DNA is TGTGCCAGCAGCGTGCTGACAGGGGGAGAGACCCAGTACTTC. The chain recombines TRBV9 with TRBJ2-5; 9 bases fit TRBD1. CDR1 is SGDLS, CDR2 YYNGEE, per germline. The CDR3 length is 14 residues. V dropped 2 bases and J dropped 4; count of bases not matched to a gene: 3.